This TCR beta chain was recovered during a study of blood T cells in healthy people across ages. Points from the study as a whole: In older individuals, TCR beta diversity per million T cells was lower, falling roughly linearly with age.

This clonotype was seen only a few times. Its antigen is unknown. A second PCR of 7 to 11 cycles used a sample-barcoded 5' primer and a J-beta primer mix. TCRdb reanalysed the 5' RACE reads using MiXCR and keeps one entry per CDR3 protein. The sample holds 1.5 million or so distinct CDR3 sequences, 40% to 50% seen once. The CDR3 is made up of 11 amino acids. V dropped 8 bases and J dropped 8 bases, with 12 bases sitting between them. From germline, CDR1 is SGHTA and CDR2 FQGNSA. Sequenced material: blood. The chain couples TRBV7-2 to TRBJ1-2, with D tentatively TRBD1 (5 bases). This TCR was sampled from a woman in her late teens or twenties in good health. CDR3 coding DNA: TGTGCCAGCCCAAAGGGGTACGGCTACACCTTC. Translation: CASPKGYGYTF.